Listed below are T cell receptor beta chains from one sample, sequenced in a study of blood T cell repertoires in COVID-19. Some clones are missing from TCRdb's copy, which holds only in-frame ones; the method was immunoSEQ multiplex PCR. The table has fewer than 650,000 clones, approximately 91% seen once. The sequenced sample was peripheral blood. These receptors were collected from a woman aged 45-65 years with COVID-19, enrolled during active disease. The CDR3 runs from the conserved cysteine through the conserved F or W. The D gene is left open where the match is weak. Expanded clones get a size class; other rows say once, few or many, or leave the size out.

NA,TRBJ2-2,TRBV4-1,TRBD2,CASSHPLTGGHTGELFF,TGCGCCAGCAGCCATCCCCTCACGGGGGGGCACACCGGGGAGCTGTTTTTT
NA,TRBJ1-2,TRBV29-1,NA,CSVEGQHGYTF,TGCAGCGTTGAGGGGCAGCATGGCTACACCTTC
NA,TRBJ1-2,TRBV30,TRBD1,CAWRRTGTGNYGYTF,TGTGCCTGGAGAAGAACAGGGACAGGGAACTATGGCTACACCTTC
NA,TRBJ2-1,TRBV2,TRBD1,CASSSDRESPFF,TGTGCCAGCAGCTCTGACAGGGAAAGTCCGTTCTTC
NA,TRBJ2-7,TRBV10-1,TRBD1,CASSESNLGTGDEQYF,TGCGCCAGCAGTGAGTCGAATCTAGGGACAGGGGATGAGCAGTACTTC
NA,TRBJ1-1,TRBV10-2,NA,CASNTRGSTEAFF,TGCGCCAGCAATACAAGGGGTAGCACTGAAGCTTTCTTT
NA,TRBJ2-4,TRBV18,TRBD1,CASSPGPGGAYIQYF,TGTGCCAGCTCACCAGGGCCAGGGGGCGCGTACATTCAGTACTTC
NA,TRBJ2-5,TRBV18,TRBD1,CASSPLTSPGQGQETQYF,TGTGCCAGCTCACCCCTAACTTCTCCGGGACAGGGGCAAGAGACCCAGTACTTC
NA,TRBJ1-1,TRBV19,NA,CASSAPGGDTEAFF,TGTGCCAGTAGCGCGCCCGGGGGAGATACTGAAGCTTTCTTT
NA,TRBJ1-2,TRBV19,NA,CASSRPGQTYGYTF,TGTGCCAGTAGTAGGCCGGGACAAACCTATGGCTACACCTTC
NA,TRBJ2-5,TRBV5-1,NA,CASRGGLSVETQYF,TGCGCCAGCAGGGGAGGACTCTCGGTGGAGACCCAGTACTTC
NA,TRBJ2-3,TRBV7-8,TRBD1,CASSGHRGSTDTQYF,TGTGCCAGCAGCGGGCACAGGGGGAGCACAGATACGCAGTATTTT
NA,TRBJ2-7,TRBV7-8,NA,CASSLGLAHGVQYF,TGTGCCAGCAGCTTGGGGTTGGCCCACGGGGTGCAGTACTTC
NA,TRBJ1-4,TRBV5-1,TRBD1,CASSRGDRVGKKLFF,TGCGCCAGCAGCAGGGGGGACAGGGTTGGAAAAAAACTGTTTTTT
NA,TRBJ1-2,TRBV29-1,NA,CSVVGTGRYGYTF,TGCAGCGTTGTTGGGACTGGGCGGTATGGCTACACCTTC
once,TRBJ2-7,TRBV6-5,TRBD1,CASSYGTGTYEQYF,TGTGCCAGCAGTTACGGGACAGGGACCTACGAGCAGTACTTC
few,TRBJ1-5,TRBV5-4,NA,CASSPGQSNQPQHF,TGTGCCAGCAGCCCTGGACAGTCCAATCAGCCCCAGCATTTT
NA,TRBJ2-3,TRBV28,NA,CASSSGGASTDTQYF,TGTGCCAGCAGTTCTGGCGGGGCTAGCACAGATACGCAGTATTTT
NA,TRBJ2-5,TRBV5-1,NA,CASSPDSQETQYF,TGCGCCAGCAGCCCGGACAGCCAAGAGACCCAGTACTTC
NA,TRBJ1-4,TRBV7-3,NA,CASSLQVLSRRLGEKLFF,TGTGCCAGCAGCTTACAAGTTCTGTCTCGGAGGCTGGGTGAAAAACTGTTTTTT
few,TRBJ2-3,TRBV10-3,TRBD2,CAIGGLAGPTDTQYF,TGTGCCATCGGCGGACTAGCGGGGCCCACAGATACGCAGTATTTT
few,TRBJ2-2,TRBV6-1,NA,CASSSLRDTGELFF,TGTGCCAGCAGTTCCCTCCGGGACACCGGGGAGCTGTTTTTT
NA,TRBJ1-2,TRBV4-2,TRBD1,CASKGPGQVIEYGYTF,TGTGCCAGCAAAGGGCCCGGACAGGTCATAGAGTATGGCTACACCTTC
NA,TRBJ2-7,TRBV5-1,TRBD1,CASSSMDRALSYEQYF,TGCGCCAGCAGCTCAATGGACAGGGCGCTCTCCTACGAGCAGTACTTC
NA,TRBJ2-2,TRBV7-2,TRBD1,CASSLAFYMGDRGDTGELFF,TGTGCCAGCAGCTTAGCCTTTTATATGGGGGACAGGGGGGACACCGGGGAGCTGTTTTTT
NA,TRBJ2-5,TRBV5-5,NA,CASSLQSATQETQYF,TGTGCCAGCAGCCTTCAGAGCGCGACTCAAGAGACCCAGTACTTC
NA,TRBJ2-2,TRBV5-8,TRBD1,CASRPRARGGELFF,TGTGCCAGCAGACCACGTGCCAGGGGGGGGGAGCTGTTTTTT
NA,TRBJ2-1,TRBV4-2,NA,CASSLRGAGGEQFF,TGTGCCAGCAGCCTCCGGGGAGCGGGCGGGGAGCAGTTCTTC
NA,TRBJ2-2,TRBV6-2/TRBV6-3,NA,CASSYMGELFF,TGTGCCAGCAGTTATATGGGGGAGCTGTTTTTT
once,TRBJ1-5,TRBV18,NA,CASSPRGGENQPQHF,TGTGCCAGCTCACCACGAGGGGGTGAGAATCAGCCCCAGCATTTT
NA,TRBJ1-2,TRBV6-1,NA,CASSENLGVGYTF,TGTGCCAGCAGTGAAAACCTAGGGGTAGGCTACACCTTC
NA,TRBJ1-2,TRBV19,TRBD1,CASSIRQGAYGYTF,TGTGCCAGTAGTATAAGACAGGGGGCCTATGGCTACACCTTC
NA,TRBJ2-1,TRBV24-1,TRBD1,CATSDLSAGGVNEQFF,TGTGCCACCAGTGATTTGTCGGCAGGGGGAGTCAATGAGCAGTTCTTC
NA,TRBJ1-1,TRBV5-8,NA,CASSLVLGRRENTEAFF,TGTGCCAGCAGCTTGGTATTAGGTCGGCGGGAGAACACTGAAGCTTTCTTT
NA,TRBJ1-1,TRBV6-1,TRBD1,CASSCPDRGGTEAFF,TGTGCCAGCAGTTGCCCGGACAGGGGGGGCACTGAAGCTTTCTTT
NA,TRBJ1-2,TRBV6-5,NA,CASSPSGRGGYTF,TGTGCCAGCAGCCCCTCGGGCAGGGGAGGCTACACCTTC
once,TRBJ2-5,TRBV12-3/TRBV12-4,NA,CASSTGFETQYF,TGTGCCAGCAGTACAGGTTTTGAGACCCAGTACTTC
NA,TRBJ1-1,TRBV5-1,NA,CASSWVGLDTEAFF,TGCGCCAGCAGTTGGGTGGGACTGGACACTGAAGCTTTCTTT
NA,TRBJ1-1,TRBV19,NA,CASSLQGSLNTEAFF,TGTGCCAGTAGTCTTCAGGGCAGTCTGAACACTGAAGCTTTCTTT
NA,TRBJ2-3,TRBV2,NA,CASSDGRGGTDTQYF,TGTGCCAGCAGTGATGGGCGGGGTGGGACAGATACGCAGTATTTT
few,TRBJ2-3,TRBV11-3,NA,CASSLGGADTQYF,TGTGCCAGCAGCTTAGGAGGCGCGGATACGCAGTATTTT
NA,TRBJ2-3,TRBV5-1,NA,CASSLDNGGRVDTQYF,TGCGCCAGCAGCTTGGATAACGGGGGGCGGGTAGATACGCAGTATTTT
NA,TRBJ2-2,TRBV9,TRBD2,CASSGAGGYTGELFF,TGTGCCAGCTCCGGAGCGGGGGGGTACACCGGGGAGCTGTTTTTT